Listed below are T cell receptor beta chains from one sample, sequenced in a study of long-term antiretroviral therapy in people with HIV. TCRdb keeps only in-frame clones here, not all; method: immunoSEQ multiplex PCR. Seen here are over 10,000 clones, around 90% observed once, and the top ten hold 20% to 25%. Specimen: unsorted PBMCs, collected 2.1 years after starting antiretroviral therapy. All receptors come from a woman aged 40 to 55 with HIV. Both conserved end residues are part of each CDR3. D genes are given only for firm matches. Some rows mark clone size as missing; the rest say once, few, many or name a class of expanded clone.

D,J,V,size,CDR3
-,TRBJ1-2,TRBV6-5,-,CASSHPGTGDYGYTF
-,TRBJ2-3,TRBV5-6,-,CASSAWDRDSSDTQYF
-,TRBJ1-1,TRBV7-9,-,CASSLDGGRPEAFF
-,TRBJ2-7,TRBV5-1,-,CASSSASGGTISYEQYF
-,TRBJ2-4,TRBV2,-,CASRGEGFIQYF
-,TRBJ1-4,TRBV11-1,-,CASTLIRGTLHEKLFF
-,TRBJ1-3,TRBV7-2,-,CASSETAGNTIYF
TRBD1,TRBJ1-4,TRBV5-1,-,CASSLGQGAEKLFF
-,TRBJ2-3,TRBV10-1,-,CASSESGRGRRDTQYF
-,TRBJ2-7,TRBV4-3,-,CASSQEMGAPYEQYF
TRBD1,TRBJ1-2,TRBV19,-,CASSADRGHRYGYTF
-,TRBJ2-3,TRBV11-2,-,CASNRGRRDTQYF
-,TRBJ2-7,TRBV7-2,-,CASANRGGYEQYF
-,TRBJ2-7,TRBV5-6,-,CASSDTYEQYF
-,TRBJ1-6,TRBV7-9,-,CASSLEGNSPLHF
-,TRBJ2-7,TRBV11-3,-,CASSLDGGEQYF
TRBD1,TRBJ1-4,TRBV5-4,-,CASSFIAGGNEKLFF
-,TRBJ1-6,TRBV2,-,CASSEVRAGDSPLHF
TRBD1,TRBJ1-4,TRBV6-5,-,CASKNLQGALEKLFF
TRBD2,TRBJ2-4,TRBV19,-,CASASGDIQYF
-,TRBJ1-4,TRBV4-1,-,CASSQDLAGEVKLFF
TRBD1,TRBJ1-2,TRBV10-3,-,CAISRDRANYGYTF
TRBD2,TRBJ2-7,TRBV5-1,-,CASSSGTSGGAYEQYF
TRBD1,TRBJ2-1,TRBV5-1,-,CASSLMTGSYNEQFF
-,TRBJ1-3,TRBV18,-,CASSSAPRGSGNTIYF
TRBD1,TRBJ1-1,TRBV5-6,-,CASSPRGRGTEAFF
-,TRBJ1-1,TRBV18,-,CASSLTGSEAFF
-,TRBJ2-3,TRBV14,-,CASSQDSWQGADTQYF
TRBD2,TRBJ2-4,TRBV7-2,-,CASSLVSGGSNIQYF
-,TRBJ1-5,TRBV18,-,CASSQLDNQPQHF
-,TRBJ1-4,TRBV6-5,-,CASSEGQTNEKLFF
TRBD1,TRBJ1-2,TRBV4-1,-,CASSQDGTGGGRYGYTF
-,TRBJ1-2,TRBV19,few,CASLPTPGNYGYTF
-,TRBJ2-7,TRBV4-3,-,CASSQDRRGPGEQYF
-,TRBJ2-1,TRBV9,-,CASSVAAGTLTGPNEQFF
TRBD2,TRBJ2-4,TRBV9,few,CASSVGGAGDPKNIQYF
-,TRBJ1-3,TRBV6-1,-,CASSARTGSGNTIYF
-,TRBJ1-2,TRBV7-6,-,CASSPPGGAYGYTF
-,TRBJ1-1,TRBV7-2,once,CASSLAAWNTEAFF
-,TRBJ1-3,TRBV7-9,-,CASSLRTLGNTIYF
-,TRBJ1-6,TRBV21-1,-,CASTRQDYNSPLHF
TRBD1,TRBJ1-2,TRBV23-1,-,CASRWDRGQLNYGYTF
-,TRBJ2-5,TRBV6-8,-,CASSKGSRSEWCQETQYF
-,TRBJ1-2,TRBV5-8,-,CASSPGTNGYTF
-,TRBJ2-5,TRBV7-6,-,CASSLALPETQYF
TRBD2,TRBJ2-3,TRBV6-1,-,CASARAGANTDTQYF
-,TRBJ2-7,TRBV6-6,-,CASNEGGGGYEQYF
-,TRBJ1-1,TRBV5-1,-,CASTTQMGGSTEAFF
TRBD2,TRBJ2-7,TRBV11-2,-,CASSSSGGVWEQYF
TRBD1,TRBJ2-1,TRBV30,-,CAWSATGQGADEQFF
TRBD1,TRBJ1-2,TRBV6-1,-,CASRRQGNYGYTF